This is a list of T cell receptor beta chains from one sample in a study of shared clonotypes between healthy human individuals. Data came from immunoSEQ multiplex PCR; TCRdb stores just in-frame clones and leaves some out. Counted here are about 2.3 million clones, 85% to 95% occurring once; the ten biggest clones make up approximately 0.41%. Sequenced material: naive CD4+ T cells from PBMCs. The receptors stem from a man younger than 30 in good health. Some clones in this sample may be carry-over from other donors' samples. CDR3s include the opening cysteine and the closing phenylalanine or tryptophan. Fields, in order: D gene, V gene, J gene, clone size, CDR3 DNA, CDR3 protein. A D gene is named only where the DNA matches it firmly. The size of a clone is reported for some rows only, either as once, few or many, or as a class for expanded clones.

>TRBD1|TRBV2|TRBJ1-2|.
TGTGCCAGCAGTCGAGCCACAGGGGGTAGCTATGGCTACACCTTC
CASSRATGGSYGYTF
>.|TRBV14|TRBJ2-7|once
TGTGCCAGCAGCCCGCCCGGGGTGCGCTCCTACGAGCAGTACTTC
CASSPPGVRSYEQYF
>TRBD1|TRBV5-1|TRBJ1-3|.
TGCGCCAGCAGCGGACAGGGGGCTGGAAACACCATATATTTT
CASSGQGAGNTIYF
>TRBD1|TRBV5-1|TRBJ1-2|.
TGCGCCAGCAGGGAGGGACAGGGGAACTATGGCTACACCTTC
CASREGQGNYGYTF
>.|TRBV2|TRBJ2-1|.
TGTGCCAGCAGTGAAGCGACGCAAACGGAGCAGTTCTTC
CASSEATQTEQFF
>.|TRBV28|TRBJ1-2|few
TGTGCCAGCAGTTTAGGGACCTTCTATGGCTACACCTTC
CASSLGTFYGYTF
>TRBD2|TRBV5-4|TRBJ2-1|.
TGTGCCAGCAGCTCTAGGACTAGCGGGAATTGGAATGAGCAGTTCTTC
CASSSRTSGNWNEQFF
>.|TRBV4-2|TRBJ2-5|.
TGTGCCAGCAGCCAAGGAGGGGAGAGAGGAGAGACCCAGTACTTC
CASSQGGERGETQYF
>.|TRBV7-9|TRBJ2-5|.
TGTGCCAGCAGCACCTCAGCTGGGAGGGAGACCCAGTACTTC
CASSTSAGRETQYF
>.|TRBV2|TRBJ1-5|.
TGTGCCAGCAGTGAGGGCCAGGGCCAGCCCCAGCATTTT
CASSEGQGQPQHF
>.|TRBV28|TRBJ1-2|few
TGTGCCAGCATTTCGATGCGTACCTATGGCTACACCTTC
CASISMRTYGYTF
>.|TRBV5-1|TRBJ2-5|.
TGCGCCAGCAGCTTGGAAGCGGAGGGCCCTAAAGAGACCCAGTACTTC
CASSLEAEGPKETQYF
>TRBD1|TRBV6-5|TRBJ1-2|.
TGTGCCAGCAGTTACTCGACAGGGGCCCCGCGGGGCTACACCTTC
CASSYSTGAPRGYTF
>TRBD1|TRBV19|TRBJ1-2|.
TGTGCCAGTAGTGCTTTGTGGACAGGCGAGTATGGCTACACCTTC
CASSALWTGEYGYTF
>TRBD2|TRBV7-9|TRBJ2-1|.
TGTGCCAGCAGCCCAGCGGGGGTGGAGCAGTTCTTC
CASSPAGVEQFF
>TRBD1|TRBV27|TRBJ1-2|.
TGTGCCAGCGGTCACGGACAGGCCGCTTGGGTTGGCTACACCTTC
CASGHGQAAWVGYTF
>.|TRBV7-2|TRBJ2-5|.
TGTGCCAGCAGCCAGCAATTCGACCAAGAGACCCAGTACTTC
CASSQQFDQETQYF
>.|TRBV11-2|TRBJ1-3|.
TGTGCCAGCAGCTTATCGAGTCAGACCGATGTTACTGGAAACACCATATATTTT
CASSLSSQTDVTGNTIYF
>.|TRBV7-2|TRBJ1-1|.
TGTGCCAGCAGCTTAGTAGGGGCGGTCTCTGAAGCTTTCTTT
CASSLVGAVSEAFF
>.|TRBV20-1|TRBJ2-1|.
TGCAGTGCCCTGCTGGGTACTAGGCAGTTCTTC
CSALLGTRQFF